The T cell receptor beta chain described here comes from a study of technical replicates of blood from a handful of donors (TCRdb year 2017). Libraries were prepared through the immunoSEQ multiplex PCR assay. TCRdb obtained this table from immuneACCESS and retained in-frame rearrangements with V and J assigned. These tables miss some clones; where compared with another copy, unresolved V genes account for less than half of the shortfall, and the remainder is unexplained. Present in this sample are more than 80,000 clones, approximately 97% of which were seen just once. The ten largest make up 0.3% to 0.35% of the sample. CDR1 is given as ENHRY and CDR2 as SYGVKD, both from the germline V gene. V lost 3 bases and J lost 4 bases; the stretch between them is 4 bases long. The CDR3 spans 11 residues, from the cysteine through the phenylalanine. The CDR3 DNA has 33 bases and is translated from base 1.

About this clone: Its cognate antigen has yet to be identified. Base quality data are lacking; no much larger clone is found one base away.

Sequenced: T cells isolated from PBMCs. Recombination connected TRBV10-3 to TRBJ2-7, with no confidently assigned D gene. The receptor was isolated from a human donor in good health. Here is the DNA: TGTGCCATCAGTGAAGCGTACGAGCAGTACTTC. It translates as CAISEAYEQYF.